This TCR beta chain was sequenced in a study of OX40 agonist ivuxolimab in advanced cancers. Study in general: Ivuxolimab, which is an agonistic anti-OX40 (CD134) antibody, was administered to the patients. Age averaged 60 years (range about 20 to 79), and just over 80% were male. Earlier anti-PD-1, anti-PD-L1 or anti-CTLA-4 therapy was permitted; about 38% had received some.

Profiling relied on immunoSEQ multiplex PCR, and the TCRdb table lists in-frame clones only, not all of them. The sample consists of about 45,000 clones, around nine tenths of them appearing once. The sequence derives from an adult with an advanced solid tumor such as melanoma, head and neck, liver or kidney cancer. Specimen: CD4+ or CD8+ T cells sorted from blood, collected in a trial of the OX40 agonist ivuxolimab.

The CDR3 here is CASSMTLAGGPNTQYF. The CDR3 DNA reads as TGTGCCAGTAGTATGACCTTAGCGGGAGGGCCAAATACGCAGTATTTT. This chain joins TRBV19 and TRBJ2-3, with 11 bases matching TRBD2. The CDR3 extends over 16 amino acids. Germline CDR1 LNHDA, CDR2 SQIVND (reference sequence). After removal of 3 bases from V and 7 bases from J, the junction contained 9 bases not matched to a gene.